This entry features one T cell receptor (beta chain) sequence. The antigen remains unidentified. The record originates from a study of CD8 T cells in ankylosing spondylitis. Study-level points and caveats: Clones linked to disease, bearing a CD8+ phenotype, were relatively rare in peripheral blood.

TCRdb re-derived calls from the 5' RACE reads in MiXCR, one entry per CDR3 protein. The sample has roughly 180,000 distinct CDR3 sequences, under 14% seen once. The sequencing sample was made of blood, either unsorted or a sorted T cell fraction (not recorded which). The origin of this receptor is a male donor with ankylosing spondylitis or in good health (not recorded which).

CDR3 nucleotides: TGTGCCAGTAGTCTAAGCCCGAGGAGCGGGGGGCGAAACAATGAGCAGTTCTTC. Encoded protein: CASSLSPRSGGRNNEQFF. The rearrangement links TRBV19 to TRBJ2-1; TRBD2 agrees at 9 bases. Germline CDR1 LNHDA, CDR2 SQIVND (reference sequence). Germline trimming cut 5 bases from V and 5 bases from J; bases unmatched to any gene: 16. The CDR3 is 18 amino acids.